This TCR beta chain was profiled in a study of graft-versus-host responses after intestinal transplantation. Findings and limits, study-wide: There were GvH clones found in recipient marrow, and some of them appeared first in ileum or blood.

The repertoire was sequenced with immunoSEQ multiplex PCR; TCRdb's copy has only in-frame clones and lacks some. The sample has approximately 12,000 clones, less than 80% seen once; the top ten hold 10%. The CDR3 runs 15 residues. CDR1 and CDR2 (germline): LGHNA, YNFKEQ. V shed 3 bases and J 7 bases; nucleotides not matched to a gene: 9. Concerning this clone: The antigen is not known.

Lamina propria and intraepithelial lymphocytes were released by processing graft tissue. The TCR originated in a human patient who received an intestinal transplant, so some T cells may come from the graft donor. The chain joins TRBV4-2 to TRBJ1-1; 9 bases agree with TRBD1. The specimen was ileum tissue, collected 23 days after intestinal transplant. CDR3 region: CASSQGQGGRNEAFF. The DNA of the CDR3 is TGTGCCAGCAGCCAGGGACAGGGTGGTCGGAATGAAGCTTTCTTT.